Listed here are 32 T cell receptor beta chains from one sample, sequenced in a study of T-cell reconstitution after alpha-beta-depleted transplantation in children. Molecular barcoding with unique molecular identifiers was used for the TCRbeta library. TCRdb analysed the PCR reads with MiXCR anew, one entry per CDR3 protein. The sample carries 70,000 to 95,000 distinct CDR3 sequences, around 16% recorded once. Sequenced material: PBMCs, mostly from graft donor cells, taken 180 days after TCRalphabeta/CD19-depleted stem cell transplant. Receptors were obtained from a male patient between 2 and 15 years old who had a stem cell transplant for acute lymphoblastic leukemia, so the T cells may come from the graft donor.

The rearrangement uses TRBV3-1 and TRBJ2-4, with a weak D call TRBD1 (6 bases). Germline CDR1 LGHDT, CDR2 YNNKEL (reference sequence). There are 16 residues in the CDR3. V was pared by 2 bases and J by 1 base, with 12 bases between. DNA of the CDR3: TGTGCCAGCAGCCAACCTATCAGGGGTGCCAAAAACATTCAGTACTTC. Its translation is CASSQPIRGAKNIQYF.

In this sample, this clonotype turned up a few times. The CDR3 loop reads CASSNFPEGETQYF. The CDR3 region has the DNA TGTGCCAGCAGTAACTTCCCCGAGGGGGAGACCCAGTACTTC. J is TRBJ2-5 and V is TRBV27; D assignment may be TRBD1 or TRBD2 (5 bases each). The CDR3 consists of 14 residues. Trimming removed 5 bases at V and 5 bases at J, with 15 bases between. In germline, CDR1 is MNHEY, CDR2 SMNVEV (reference sequence).

This clonotype was picked up a small number of times. The chain couples TRBV20-1 to TRBJ2-7; D is possibly TRBD1 or TRBD2 (5 bases each). V dropped 3 bases and J dropped 4 bases, with 19 bases sitting between them. The CDR3 sequence is 15 residues long. Germline V gives CDR1 DFQATT, CDR2 SNEGSKA (reference sequence). The DNA of the CDR3 is TGCAGTGCTAGCATCCCAACGGGGCGATTTTACGAGCAGTACTTC. This gives the protein CSASIPTGRFYEQYF.

This clonotype was seen a handful of times. This chain uses TRBV28 with TRBJ2-3; no clear D gene. Germline V gene data show CDR1 as MDHEN and CDR2 as SYDVKM. This CDR3 is 14 amino acids long. V was clipped by 6 bases and J by 4 bases, with 14 bases between them. Here the CDR3 reads CASSQRANPDTQYF. The CDR3, as DNA: TGTGCCAGCAGCCAAAGGGCGAACCCAGATACGCAGTATTTT.

This clonotype was counted a few times. The J gene is TRBJ2-7, the V gene TRBV7-2; perhaps D is TRBD1 or TRBD2 (6 bases each). The CDR3 has 15 residues. Trimming cost V 0 bases and J 5 bases, with 14 bases left between them. Germline CDR1 reads SGHTA; CDR2 reads FQGNSA. Here the CDR3 DNA reads TGTGCCAGCAGCTTAGCACCCGGGGGCATGGACGAGCAGTACTTC. Protein: CASSLAPGGMDEQYF. The variable domain in full, completed from reference TRBV7-2 and TRBJ2-7, reads GAGVSQSPSNKVTEKGKDVELRCDPISGHTALYWYRQSLGQGLEFLIYFQGNSAPDKSGLPSDRFSAERTGGSVSTLTIQRTQQEDSAVYLCASSLAPGGMDEQYFGPGTRLTVT.

This clonotype was counted a few times. V is TRBV15 and J is TRBJ1-2, with D possibly being TRBD1 (6 bases). Germline V CDR1 and CDR2: LNHNV, YYDKDF (reference sequence). Trimming pared 5 bases from V and 4 bases from J, leaving 14 bases between. This CDR3 is 14 amino acids long. The CDR3, as DNA: TGTGCCACCAGCGAAACGACAGGCGTCTATGGCTACACCTTC. It translates to CATSETTGVYGYTF.

This chain connects TRBV4-2 to TRBJ2-1, with no clear D. Germline CDR1 and CDR2: LGHNA and YNFKEQ. This CDR3 spans 15 amino acids. V lost 0 bases and J lost 2, with 8 bases in between. CDR3 nucleotides: TGTGCCAGCAGCCAAGAGCGGAGAGCCTACAATGAGCAGTTCTTC. This codes for CASSQERRAYNEQFF.

This rearrangement joins TRBV5-1 to TRBJ2-5; no clear D gene. Germline CDR1 SGHRS, CDR2 YFSETQ. Trimming stripped 4 bases from V and 3 bases from J, with 4 bases between. This CDR3 comprises 11 residues. CDR3 nucleotide sequence: TGCGCCAGCAGCACCGAAGAGACCCAGTACTTC. It codes for CASSTEETQYF.

There are a few counts of this clonotype. J is TRBJ1-2 and V is TRBV5-6, with 9 bases lining up with TRBD1. Germline values: CDR1 SGHDT, CDR2 YYEEEE. The junction had 7 bases not matched to a gene; V was cut back by 2 bases and J by 8 bases. The CDR3 extends over 14 amino acids. The CDR3 here is CASSFYGTGSGYTF. The CDR3 DNA sequence: TGTGCCAGCAGCTTTTACGGGACAGGGAGCGGCTACACCTTC.

This clonotype was counted a single time. A much larger clonotype is one base distant, so this may be a read error. V is TRBV7-8 and J is TRBJ2-1, with TRBD2 identical over 11 bases. The length of the CDR3 is 16 residues. Germline V lookup: CDR1 SGHVS, CDR2 FQNEAQ. J gave up 4 bases and V 6 bases, and 8 bases lay outside the gene matches. CDR3 DNA: TGTGCCAGCAGACTGACCGGGACTAGCGGATACAATGAGCAGTTCTTC. Protein sequence: CASRLTGTSGYNEQFF.

This clonotype was seen only a few times. The chain combines TRBV20-1 with TRBJ1-6; 10 bases line up with TRBD1. This CDR3 contains 20 residues. The V gene end was trimmed by 2 bases and the J gene end by 0 bases; junction bases not matched to a gene: 13. Germline V gene lookup returns CDR1 DFQATT and CDR2 SNEGSKA (reference sequence). The CDR3, as DNA: TGCAGTGCTAGACCACCGGGACAGGGGATAGGGAGCTCCTATAATTCACCCCTCCACTTT. Translated: CSARPPGQGIGSSYNSPLHF.

V gene TRBV5-1 combines with J gene TRBJ1-1, with 11 bases aligning to TRBD1. In germline, CDR1 is SGHRS, CDR2 YFSETQ. V trimming: 2 bases; J trimming: 0 bases; junction bases outside the gene matches: 12. The CDR3 extends over 19 amino acids. CDR3: CASSFTAGTGGLLNTEAFF. The CDR3 nucleotides read TGCGCCAGCAGCTTTACCGCCGGGACAGGGGGGTTACTGAACACTGAAGCTTTCTTT.

This clonotype has only one observation. CDR3 amino acids: CASRMDSSTNEKLFF. DNA for the CDR3: TGTGCCAGCAGGATGGACAGTTCAACTAATGAAAAACTGTTTTTT. The chain is built from TRBV7-9 and TRBJ1-4, with D possibly matching TRBD1 (6 bases). CDR3 length: 15 amino acids. CDR1 and CDR2 (germline): SEHNR, FQNEAQ (reference sequence). V was trimmed by 6 bases and J by 0 bases, leaving 11 bases between them. Based on the CDR3 plus reference TRBV7-9 and TRBJ1-4, the full variable domain is DTGVSQNPRHKITKRGQNVTFRCDPISEHNRLYWYRQTLGQGPEFLTYFQNEAQLEKSRLLSDRFSAERPKGSFSTLEIQRTEQGDSAMYLCASRMDSSTNEKLFFGSGTQLSVL.

J is TRBJ2-7 and V is TRBV10-3; perhaps TRBD2 as D (5 bases). Germline-derived CDR1 and CDR2 are ENHRY and SYGVKD. V lost 6 bases and J 9 bases, leaving 12 bases between the germline ends. The CDR3 consists of 11 residues. The DNA of the CDR3 is TGTGCCATCAGCGTCGGGATCGTGCAGTACTTC. Amino acids: CAISVGIVQYF.

Only a few counts were recorded for this clonotype. The genes are TRBV7-2 and TRBJ2-1; D is ambiguous. This CDR3 spans 16 amino acids. Germline V CDR1 and CDR2: SGHTA, FQGNSA. Trimming shortened V by 5 bases and J by 6 bases, and 20 bases separated the two germline ends. This CDR3 is CASSPRWLSPPNEQFF. The CDR3 DNA follows: TGTGCCAGCAGCCCCCGGTGGTTGAGCCCCCCCAATGAGCAGTTCTTC.

This clonotype was seen a handful of times. The chain carries TRBV10-3 and TRBJ2-7; 7 bases line up with TRBD2. This CDR3 is built from 12 residues. CDR1 ENHRY and CDR2 SYGVKD come from the germline V gene. V gave up 2 bases and J gave up 5 bases; unmatched junction bases: 0. CDR3 coding DNA: TGTGCCATCAGTGAGCGGGGGGACGAGCAGTACTTC. Protein product: CAISERGDEQYF.

This clonotype was detected only a few times. This chain connects TRBV11-2 to TRBJ2-7, with D unresolved. The CDR3 has 14 residues. Per germline, CDR1 SGHAT and CDR2 FQNNGV. The V end was cut by 0 bases, the J end by 3 bases, with 9 bases between. This CDR3 reads CASSLDFTGYEQYF. For the CDR3, the DNA is TGTGCCAGCAGCTTAGATTTCACCGGCTACGAGCAGTACTTC.

This chain uses TRBV7-9 with TRBJ2-7, with 9 bases aligning to TRBD2. The CDR3 covers 15 residues. Per germline, CDR1 SEHNR and CDR2 FQNEAQ (reference sequence). V trimming: 6 bases; J trimming: 0 bases; junction bases outside the gene matches: 6. CDR3: CASRGSGGSSYEQYF. The CDR3 DNA is TGTGCCAGCAGGGGGAGCGGGGGGTCCTCCTACGAGCAGTACTTC.

This clonotype was observed many times. The chain has TRBV12-3 or TRBV12-4 and TRBJ2-7, with D possibly matching TRBD2 (5 bases). This CDR3 is built from 15 residues. V was cut by 6 bases and J by 6 bases, with 21 bases left in between. The CDR3 DNA sequence: TGTGCCAGCAGCCCTCGCTGGCGGAGGTTCCCCGAGCAGTACTTC. It is translated as CASSPRWRRFPEQYF.

A few counts support this clonotype. The chain joins TRBV7-9 to TRBJ1-1, with D hard to call. Germline V CDR1 and CDR2: SEHNR, FQNEAQ (reference sequence). V lost 1 base and J lost 2, with 8 bases in between. CDR3 length: 14 residues. The CDR3 sequence is CASSLVSVNTEAFF. In DNA form, the CDR3 reads TGTGCCAGCAGCTTAGTTTCAGTTAACACTGAAGCTTTCTTT.

This clonotype was seen a few times. V usage is TRBV12-3 or TRBV12-4 and J usage is TRBJ2-3; TRBD1 is a possible D gene (5 bases). V lost 8 bases to trimming and J lost 3 bases, with 15 bases between them. The CDR3 contains 14 residues. The CDR3 reads CASRVGAGTDTQYF. In DNA, the CDR3 is TGTGCCAGCCGCGTTGGGGCAGGGACAGATACGCAGTATTTT.

The genes are TRBV12-3 or TRBV12-4 and TRBJ1-1; no clear D. The CDR3 has 11 residues. Trimming removed 5 bases at V and 13 bases at J, with 14 bases between. The CDR3 DNA follows: TGTGCCAGCAGTAAACAGCAGGTGGTTTTCTTT. Its translation is CASSKQQVVFF.

This rearrangement joins TRBV19 to TRBJ1-1; D is uncertain. V was cut by 2 bases and J by 0 bases, with 10 bases left in between. Germline CDR1 and CDR2: LNHDA and SQIVND (reference sequence). CDR3 length equals 15 residues. Here the CDR3 reads CASSINSRMNTEAFF. DNA of the CDR3: TGTGCCAGTAGTATAAATTCCCGGATGAACACTGAAGCTTTCTTT. The full variable domain, in which reference TRBV19 and TRBJ1-1 provide the parts outside the CDR3, is DGGITQSPKYLFRKEGQNVTLSCEQNLNHDAMYWYRQDPGQGLRLIYYSQIVNDFQKGDIAEGYSVSREKKESFPLTVTSAQKNPTAFYLCASSINSRMNTEAFFGQGTRLTVV.

The chain is built from TRBV20-1 and TRBJ1-5; possibly TRBD1 for D (5 bases). The CDR3 totals 17 residues. The germline V gene has CDR1 DFQATT and CDR2 SNEGSKA (reference sequence). Trimming took off 0 bases at V and 0 bases at J, with 15 bases between the two ends. CDR3 sequence reads: CSARDRDANGSNQPQHF. The CDR3 DNA reads as TGCAGTGCTAGAGACCGGGACGCGAACGGTAGCAATCAGCCCCAGCATTTT.

The chain carries TRBV12-3 or TRBV12-4 and TRBJ2-7; TRBD1 might be the D (6 bases). The V end was cut by 5 bases, the J end by 2 bases, with 16 bases between. The CDR3 consists of 15 residues. The CDR3 bases are TGTGCCAGCAGTCCTCTTCAGGGGAAAGCCTACGAGCAGTACTTC. Translated: CASSPLQGKAYEQYF.

This clonotype was seen more than once but under ten times. The chain is built from TRBV18 and TRBJ2-1, with no clear D. The CDR3 is made up of 14 amino acids. V was trimmed by 2 bases and J by 0 bases, leaving 5 bases between them. In germline, CDR1 is KGHSH, CDR2 LQKENI. The CDR3 bases are TGTGCCAGCTCACCAGGGTTCTCCTACAATGAGCAGTTCTTC. It is translated as CASSPGFSYNEQFF.

This clonotype was seen only a few times. The J gene is TRBJ2-3, the V gene TRBV6-1; 10 nucleotides agree with TRBD1. V lost 8 bases to trimming and J lost 1 base; unmatched junction nucleotides: 3. The CDR3 length is 14 residues. From germline, CDR1 is MNHNS and CDR2 SASEGT. The DNA for the CDR3 is TGTGCCAGCGAGGACAGGGGGGGCACAGATACGCAGTATTTT. Translating gives CASEDRGGTDTQYF.

This clonotype was recorded a few times. The genes are TRBV7-8 and TRBJ2-6; no clear D gene. This CDR3 comprises 15 residues. Germline V lookup: CDR1 SGHVS, CDR2 FQNEAQ. Between the trimmed V and J ends, which lost 5 bases and 4 bases, there was a span of 12 bases. The CDR3: CASSPRKPGANVLTF. The DNA for the CDR3 is TGTGCCAGCAGCCCCCGAAAGCCAGGGGCCAACGTCCTGACTTTC.

The chain uses TRBV18 and TRBJ2-7, with 7 bases fitting TRBD1. The J segment lost 3 bases and the V segment lost 3 bases, leaving 5 bases of the junction unmatched. Germline CDR1 is KGHSH and CDR2 is LQKENI. The CDR3 loop spans 14 amino acids. This CDR3 is CASSPDRDSYEQYF. Here the CDR3 DNA reads TGTGCCAGCTCACCCGACAGGGACAGCTACGAGCAGTACTTC. The whole variable domain, remainder taken from reference TRBV18 and TRBJ2-7, is NAGVMQNPRHLVRRRGQEARLRCSPMKGHSHVYWYRQLPEEGLKFMVYLQKENIIDESGMPKERFSAEFPKEGPSILRIQQVVRGDSAAYFCASSPDRDSYEQYFGPGTRLTVT.

This clonotype was observed a few times. The rearrangement uses TRBV7-9 and TRBJ1-1; D ambiguous. Germline CDR1 and CDR2: SEHNR and FQNEAQ (reference sequence). This CDR3 contains 14 residues. The germline V and J ends were trimmed by 2 bases and 0 bases, with 7 bases remaining between them. CDR3 loop: CASSLSRMNTEAFF. The CDR3 coding sequence is TGTGCCAGCAGCTTATCTCGGATGAACACTGAAGCTTTCTTT.

This clonotype was detected many times. J is TRBJ1-1 and V is TRBV20-1, with a possible D match to TRBD1 (6 bases). CDR3 length: 12 amino acids. Trimming left V 6 bases short and J 3 bases short, with 11 bases between. Germline CDR1 DFQATT, CDR2 SNEGSKA (reference sequence). The CDR3 nucleotides read TGCAGTGCCAGTAGGGGGGACACTGAAGCTTTCTTT. Encoded protein: CSASRGDTEAFF.

This clonotype was seen a handful of times. The V gene is TRBV12-3 or TRBV12-4, the J gene TRBJ1-2; no reliable D call. The CDR3 is made up of 13 amino acids. Trimming pared 8 bases from V and 4 bases from J, leaving 14 bases between. The CDR3 loop is CASGIWTGYGYTF. DNA for the CDR3: TGTGCCAGCGGGATATGGACCGGCTATGGCTACACCTTC.